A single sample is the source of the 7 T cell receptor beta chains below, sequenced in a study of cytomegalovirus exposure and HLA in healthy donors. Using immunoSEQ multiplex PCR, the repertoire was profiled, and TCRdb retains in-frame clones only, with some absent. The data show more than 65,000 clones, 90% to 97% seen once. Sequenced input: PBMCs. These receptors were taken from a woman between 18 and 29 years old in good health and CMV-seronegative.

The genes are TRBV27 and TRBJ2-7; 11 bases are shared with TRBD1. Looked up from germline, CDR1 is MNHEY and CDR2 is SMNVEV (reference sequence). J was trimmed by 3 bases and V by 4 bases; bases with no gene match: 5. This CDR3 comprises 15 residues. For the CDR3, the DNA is TGTGCCAGCAGTTCCTTCGGGACAGGGGGCTACGAGCAGTACTTC. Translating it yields CASSSFGTGGYEQYF.

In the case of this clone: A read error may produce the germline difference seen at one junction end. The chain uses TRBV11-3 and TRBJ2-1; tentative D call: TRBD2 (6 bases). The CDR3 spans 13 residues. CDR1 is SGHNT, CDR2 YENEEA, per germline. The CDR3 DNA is TGTGCCAGCAGCTTAAGGCGGGATCAAGACCCGCTCTTC. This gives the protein CASSLRRDQDPLF.

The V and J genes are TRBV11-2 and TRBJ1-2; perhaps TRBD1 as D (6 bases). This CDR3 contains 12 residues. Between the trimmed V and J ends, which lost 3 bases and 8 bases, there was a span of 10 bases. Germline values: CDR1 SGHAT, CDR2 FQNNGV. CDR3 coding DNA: TGTGCCAGCAGCTTCGCAGGGGACGGCTACACCTTC. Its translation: CASSFAGDGYTF.

Here the CDR3 reads CASRMNSGSAYNEQFF. For the CDR3, the DNA is TGTGCCAGCAGGATGAATAGCGGGAGTGCCTACAATGAGCAGTTCTTC. V and J are TRBV27 and TRBJ2-1; 9 nucleotides match TRBD2. CDR3 length: 16 amino acids. The trim removed 6 bases at V and 2 bases at J, leaving 8 bases unmatched. Germline V gene sequence: CDR1 MNHEY, CDR2 SMNVEV (reference sequence).

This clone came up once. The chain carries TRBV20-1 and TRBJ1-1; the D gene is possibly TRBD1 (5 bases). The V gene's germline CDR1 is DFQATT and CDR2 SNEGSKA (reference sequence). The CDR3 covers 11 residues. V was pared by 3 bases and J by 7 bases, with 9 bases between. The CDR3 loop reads CSARRDGEAFF. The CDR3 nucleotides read TGCAGTGCTAGGCGGGACGGTGAAGCTTTCTTT.

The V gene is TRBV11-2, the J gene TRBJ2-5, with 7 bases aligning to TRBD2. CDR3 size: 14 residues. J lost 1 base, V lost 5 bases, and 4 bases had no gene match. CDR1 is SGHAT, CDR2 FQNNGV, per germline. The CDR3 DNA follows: TGTGCCAGCAGCCGCGCTAGCGGCCAAGAGACCCAGTACTTC. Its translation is CASSRASGQETQYF.

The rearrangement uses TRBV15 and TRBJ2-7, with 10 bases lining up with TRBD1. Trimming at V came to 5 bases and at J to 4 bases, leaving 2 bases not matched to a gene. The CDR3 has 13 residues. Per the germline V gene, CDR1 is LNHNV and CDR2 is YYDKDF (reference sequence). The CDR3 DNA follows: TGTGCCACCAGCCGGGACAGGGGTTACGAGCAGTACTTC. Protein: CATSRDRGYEQYF.